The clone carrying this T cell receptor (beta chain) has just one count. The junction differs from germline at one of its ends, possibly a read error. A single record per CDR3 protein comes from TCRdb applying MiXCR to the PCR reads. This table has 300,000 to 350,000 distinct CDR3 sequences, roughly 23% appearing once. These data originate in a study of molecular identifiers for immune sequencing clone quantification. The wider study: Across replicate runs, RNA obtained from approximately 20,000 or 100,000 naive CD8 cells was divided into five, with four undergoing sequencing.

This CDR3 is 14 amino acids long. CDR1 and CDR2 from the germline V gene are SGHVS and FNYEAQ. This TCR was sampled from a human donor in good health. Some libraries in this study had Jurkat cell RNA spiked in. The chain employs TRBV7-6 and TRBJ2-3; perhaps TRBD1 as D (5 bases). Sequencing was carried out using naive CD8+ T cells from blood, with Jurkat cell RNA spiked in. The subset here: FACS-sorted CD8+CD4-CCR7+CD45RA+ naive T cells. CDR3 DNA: TGTGCCAGCAGCTTAGGGGGCAGCACAAATACGCAGTATTTT. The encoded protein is CASSLGGSTNTQYF.